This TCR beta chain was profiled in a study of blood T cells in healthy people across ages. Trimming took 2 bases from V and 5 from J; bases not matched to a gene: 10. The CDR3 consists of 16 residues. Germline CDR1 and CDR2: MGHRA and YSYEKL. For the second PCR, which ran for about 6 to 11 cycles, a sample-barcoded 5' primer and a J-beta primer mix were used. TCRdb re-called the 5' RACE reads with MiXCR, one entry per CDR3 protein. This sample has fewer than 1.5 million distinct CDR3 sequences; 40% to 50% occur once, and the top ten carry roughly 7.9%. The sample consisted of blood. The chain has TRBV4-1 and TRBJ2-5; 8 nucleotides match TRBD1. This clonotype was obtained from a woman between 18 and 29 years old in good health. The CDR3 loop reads CASSQLARGPWETQYF. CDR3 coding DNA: TGCGCCAGCAGCCAATTAGCCAGGGGGCCCTGGGAGACCCAGTACTTC.